Following are 28 T cell receptor beta chains from one sample sequenced in a study of blood T cell repertoires in COVID-19. Produced via immunoSEQ multiplex PCR; TCRdb's table is partial and in-frame only. The sample lists 200,000 to 250,000 clones, around four fifths occurring once. The specimen was peripheral blood. The receptors derive from a woman aged 55-75 years with active or convalescent COVID-19.

This rearrangement joins TRBV19 to TRBJ1-3; D remains unclear. Germline V gene lookup returns CDR1 LNHDA and CDR2 SQIVND (reference sequence). Trimming shortened V by 6 bases and J by 3 bases, and 15 bases separated the two germline ends. The length of the CDR3 is 15 residues. The DNA for the CDR3 is TGTGCCAGTAGCAAAACCCCGGTAGTTGGAAACACCATATATTTT. Translating it yields CASSKTPVVGNTIYF.

Only a few counts were recorded for this clone. CDR3: CASSPTREGNNEQFF. DNA for the CDR3: TGTGCCAGTAGTCCAACCCGGGAGGGAAACAATGAGCAGTTCTTC. The chain couples TRBV19 to TRBJ2-1, with 8 positions matching TRBD2. The CDR3 has 15 amino acids. Germline CDR1 reads LNHDA; CDR2 reads SQIVND (reference sequence). V lost 5 bases, J lost 5 bases, and 8 bases stayed unmatched.

This sequence joins TRBV5-1 and TRBJ2-3, with D tentatively TRBD2 (5 bases). The CDR3 has 14 amino acids. Germline CDR1 is SGHRS and CDR2 is YFSETQ. V lost 2 bases, J lost 5 bases, and 12 bases lay in between. CDR3: CASSFQRFGDTQYF. For the CDR3, the DNA is TGCGCCAGCAGCTTCCAGCGGTTCGGAGATACGCAGTATTTT.

This rearrangement joins TRBV7-2 to TRBJ1-2, with 10 bases matching TRBD1. J was trimmed by 5 bases and V by 2 bases; bases with no gene match: 5. The CDR3 is 15 residues long. Germline loops: CDR1 SGHTA, CDR2 FQGNSA. CDR3 in amino acids: CASSLTGTGVYGYTF. The CDR3 bases are TGTGCCAGCAGCTTAACCGGGACAGGGGTGTATGGCTACACCTTC.

The J gene is TRBJ2-5, the V gene TRBV7-9; D is possibly TRBD2 (5 bases). Germline V gene data show CDR1 as SEHNR and CDR2 as FQNEAQ (reference sequence). The CDR3 extends over 14 amino acids. Trimming cost V 4 bases and J 5 bases, with 14 bases left between them. The CDR3 DNA sequence: TGTGCCAGCAGCTCCGGGGTGGTAGGGGAGACCCAGTACTTC. Translated, it gives CASSSGVVGETQYF. Supplemented by reference TRBV7-9 and TRBJ2-5, the full variable domain reads DTGVSQNPRHKITKRGQNVTFRCDPISEHNRLYWYRQTLGQGPEFLTYFQNEAQLEKSRLLSDRFSAERPKGSFSTLEIQRTEQGDSAMYLCASSSGVVGETQYFGPGTRLLVL.

This chain links TRBV7-2 with TRBJ2-3; D remains ambiguous. Deletions cut 1 base from V and 4 bases from J, with 6 bases between. The germline CDR1 and CDR2 sequences are SGHTA and FQGNSA. This CDR3 is built from 13 residues. In DNA form, the CDR3 reads TGTGCCAGCAGCTTAGTATTTGCAGATACGCAGTATTTT. Encoded protein: CASSLVFADTQYF.

For the CDR3, the DNA is TGTGCCAGCAGCTTAGCCCGCACAATGTACAATGAGCAGTTCTTC. Translated, it gives CASSLARTMYNEQFF. The chain uses TRBV7-8 and TRBJ2-1; D not resolved. V was pared by 0 bases and J by 4 bases, with 10 bases between. The CDR3 runs to 15 residues. The germline V gene encodes CDR1 SGHVS and CDR2 FQNEAQ. The whole variable domain, filled in from reference TRBV7-8 and TRBJ2-1, reads GAGVSQSPRYKVAKRGQDVALRCDPISGHVSLFWYQQALGQGPEFLTYFQNEAQLDKSGLPSDRFFAERPEGSVSTLKIQRTQQEDSAVYLCASSLARTMYNEQFFGPGTRLTVL.

This chain connects TRBV7-8 to TRBJ2-2; 7 nucleotides align to TRBD2. This CDR3 is 15 amino acids long. J lost 1 base, V lost 6 bases, and 5 bases had no gene match. Germline loops: CDR1 SGHVS, CDR2 FQNEAQ. CDR3 DNA: TGTGCCAGCAGTCCGGGACTATTGAACACCGGGGAGCTGTTTTTT. Encoded protein: CASSPGLLNTGELFF.

CDR3 coding DNA: TGTGCCAGCAGGACTGCTGACGTCGGGGAGCTGTTTTTT. It encodes CASRTADVGELFF. The chain employs TRBV6-5 and TRBJ2-2; no clear D. The germline V gene has CDR1 MNHEY and CDR2 SVGAGI. The CDR3 contains 13 residues. Deletions cut 6 bases from V and 7 bases from J, with 12 bases between.

CDR3 sequence: CATSRDSRTSGGPEETQYF. In DNA form, the CDR3 reads TGTGCCACCAGCAGAGATAGCCGGACTAGCGGGGGGCCGGAGGAGACCCAGTACTTC. The chain combines TRBV15 with TRBJ2-5; TRBD2 aligns across 14 bases. This CDR3 is 19 amino acids long. Losses at the gene ends were 0 bases for V and 5 bases for J; bases not matched to a gene: 11. The germline gives CDR1 LNHNV, CDR2 YYDKDF (reference sequence).

The rearrangement uses TRBV7-5 and TRBJ1-5. TRBV7-5 is a pseudogene segment. The CDR3 runs 11 residues. The CDR3: CARSFGGPQHF. CDR3 bases: TGTGCCAGAAGCTTCGGGGGGCCCCAGCATTTT.

The V gene is TRBV6-5, the J gene TRBJ1-2, with TRBD1 identical over 7 bases. CDR1 is MNHEY and CDR2 is SVGAGI in the germline V gene. The junction had 8 bases not matched to a gene; V was cut back by 6 bases and J by 4 bases. This CDR3 is built from 14 residues. In DNA form, the CDR3 reads TGTGCCAGCAGCCCCCTGACAGGGTGCTATGGCTACACCTTC. Protein product: CASSPLTGCYGYTF.

The chain combines TRBV7-2 with TRBJ2-3, with D hard to call. CDR1 is SGHTA and CDR2 is FQGNSA in the germline V gene. CDR3 length equals 12 residues. V shed 4 bases and J shed 8 bases, with 10 bases lying between them. CDR3 nucleotide sequence: TGTGCCAGCAGCTCACCCCTAGGTACGCAGTATTTT. Translated, it gives CASSSPLGTQYF.

V usage is TRBV7-9 and J usage is TRBJ2-5; 11 positions agree with TRBD2. The CDR3 sequence is 16 residues long. After removal of 1 base from V and 2 bases from J, the junction contained 3 bases not matched to a gene. Germline V lookup: CDR1 SEHNR, CDR2 FQNEAQ (reference sequence). CDR3 loop: CASSLGASGGQETQYF. Written as DNA, the CDR3 is TGTGCCAGCAGCTTAGGGGCTAGCGGGGGGCAAGAGACCCAGTACTTC.

The chain combines TRBV6-2 or TRBV6-3 with TRBJ2-3; 12 nucleotides agree with TRBD1. V gave up 0 bases and J gave up 8 bases; unmatched junction bases: 3. Germline V gene lookup returns CDR1 MNHEY and CDR2 SVGEGT. This CDR3 contains 15 residues. The CDR3 coding sequence is TGTGCCAGCAGTTACTCGGGACAGGGGGCCGGTACGCAGTATTTT. It codes for CASSYSGQGAGTQYF.

This clone was seen a few times. The chain has TRBV2 and TRBJ1-2; D remains ambiguous. The CDR3 totals 14 residues. Trimming left V 4 bases short and J 0 bases short, with 9 bases between. Looked up from germline, CDR1 is SNHLY and CDR2 is FYNNEI. Written as DNA, the CDR3 is TGTGCCAGCAGTGTGAGGGCTACTAACTATGGCTACACCTTC. Encoded protein: CASSVRATNYGYTF.

The gene calls are TRBV15 and TRBJ1-1; no clear D gene. Germline values: CDR1 LNHNV, CDR2 YYDKDF (reference sequence). Trimming removed 0 bases from V and 3 bases from J, with 8 bases in between. The CDR3 loop spans 14 amino acids. CDR3 amino acids: CATSRDQEDTEAFF. The CDR3 DNA reads as TGTGCCACCAGCAGAGATCAGGAGGACACTGAAGCTTTCTTT.

The chain couples TRBV6-5 to TRBJ2-7, with D possibly matching TRBD2 (7 bases). Trimming cost V 6 bases and J 3 bases, with 15 bases left between them. CDR1 and CDR2 from the germline V gene are MNHEY and SVGAGI. This CDR3 is 14 amino acids long. The chain's CDR3 is CASRNSRGGYEQYF. The CDR3, as DNA: TGTGCCAGCAGGAACTCTAGGGGGGGCTACGAGCAGTACTTC.

The CDR3 here is CASSELRGVGETQYF. The CDR3 region has the DNA TGTGCCAGCAGCGAACTCCGGGGGGTCGGAGAGACCCAGTACTTC. The chain recombines TRBV2 with TRBJ2-5; 7 bases are shared with TRBD2. Germline-derived CDR1 and CDR2 are SNHLY and FYNNEI. The CDR3 loop spans 15 amino acids. With V trimmed by 6 bases and J by 4 bases, 11 bases remained unmatched.

The rearrangement uses TRBV13 and TRBJ2-3; D might be TRBD2 (6 bases). Germline-derived CDR1 and CDR2 are PRHDT and FYEKMQ (reference sequence). The V end lost 0 bases, the J end lost 1 base, and 14 bases lay between the germline ends. The CDR3 covers 17 residues. This chain's CDR3 is CASSLGTLAVGTDTQYF. CDR3 sequence (DNA): TGTGCCAGCAGCTTAGGGACACTAGCTGTCGGCACAGATACGCAGTATTTT.

The chain links TRBV5-1 to TRBJ2-3; TRBD1 might be the D (5 bases). CDR3 length: 16 amino acids. The V gene's germline CDR1 is SGHRS and CDR2 YFSETQ. Trimming shortened V by 0 bases and J by 3 bases, and 14 bases separated the two germline ends. For the CDR3, the DNA is TGCGCCAGCAGCTTGGGGGGCACCGCATCAACAGATACGCAGTATTTT. It specifies CASSLGGTASTDTQYF.

This chain links TRBV4-2 with TRBJ2-1, with 12 bases identical to TRBD2. The CDR3 consists of 16 residues. V trimming: 4 bases; J trimming: 3 bases; junction bases outside the gene matches: 4. Germline CDR1 is LGHNA and CDR2 is YNFKEQ. The CDR3 sequence is CASSRRLAGDYNEQFF. In DNA form, the CDR3 reads TGTGCCAGCAGCCGAAGACTAGCGGGAGACTACAATGAGCAGTTCTTC.

This clone was observed once. V usage is TRBV19 and J usage is TRBJ1-3, with a weak D call TRBD1 (5 bases). The V end lost 10 bases, the J end lost 4 bases, and 17 bases lay between the germline ends. The CDR3 loop spans 14 amino acids. Germline-derived CDR1 and CDR2 are LNHDA and SQIVND (reference sequence). CDR3 coding DNA: TGTGCCACCCGATCCAGGGAGGGGGGAAACACCATATATTTT. It encodes CATRSREGGNTIYF.

The chain joins TRBV10-3 to TRBJ2-2; 9 bases match TRBD1. The CDR3 extends over 15 amino acids. Germline assignment: CDR1 ENHRY and CDR2 SYGVKD. V lost 6 bases and J lost 4; bases outside the gene matches: 6. The CDR3 loop reads CAIRGTGTSTGELFF. The CDR3 DNA follows: TGTGCCATCAGGGGGACAGGGACGAGCACCGGGGAGCTGTTTTTT.

This clone was observed a single time. The chain has TRBV7-2 and TRBJ1-2; 10 nucleotides align to TRBD1. Germline loops: CDR1 SGHTA, CDR2 FQGNSA. The CDR3 totals 14 residues. V gave up 6 bases and J gave up 8 bases; unmatched junction bases: 9. CDR3 residues: CASRTGTGAGGYTF. The CDR3 DNA reads as TGTGCCAGCAGAACCGGGACAGGGGCTGGAGGCTACACCTTC.

This chain links TRBV29-1 with TRBJ2-2; D is perhaps TRBD1 (6 bases). This CDR3 has 15 residues. CDR1 SQVTM and CDR2 ANQGSEA come from the germline V gene. V lost 4 bases to trimming and J lost 1 base, with 13 bases between them. CDR3 nucleotide sequence: TGCAGCGTTGCGAGTGGCAGGGGGAACACCGGGGAGCTGTTTTTT. This sequence encodes CSVASGRGNTGELFF.

This clone was seen only once. The rearrangement uses TRBV4-1 and TRBJ1-1, with D unclear. Germline CDR1 and CDR2: MGHRA and YSYEKL. Trimming took off 4 bases at V and 11 bases at J, with 17 bases between the two ends. This CDR3 comprises 13 residues. The CDR3 nucleotides read TGCGCCAGCAGCCGAGGCGGGGTTCTGGAGGCTTTCTTT. Translation gives CASSRGGVLEAFF.

The gene calls are TRBV5-1 and TRBJ2-1, with TRBD2 matching over 10 bases. CDR3 length equals 16 residues. Trimming took 4 bases from V and 6 from J; bases not matched to a gene: 10. Germline V CDR1 and CDR2: SGHRS, YFSETQ. The CDR3 loop is CASSIDSSGGTNEQFF. CDR3 nucleotides: TGCGCCAGCAGCATCGACTCTAGCGGGGGCACCAATGAGCAGTTCTTC. Drawing the rest from reference TRBV5-1 and TRBJ2-1, the complete variable domain is KAGVTQTPRYLIKTRGQQVTLSCSPISGHRSVSWYQQTPGQGLQFLFEYFSETQRNKGNFPGRFSGRQFSNSRSEMNVSTLELGDSALYLCASSIDSSGGTNEQFFGPGTRLTVL.